This passage covers 22 T cell receptor beta chains from one sample sequenced in a study of identical twins. MiXCR, run by TCRdb on the 5' RACE reads, gives a single entry per CDR3 protein. The sample contains roughly 770,000 distinct CDR3 sequences, about 18% of which appear only once. This sample also appeared in a second study, on T cells expressing NK-cell markers.

Sequencing was done on a sample of PBMCs. These receptors were obtained from a woman under 30 in good health.

This clonotype came up many times. The gene calls are TRBV25-1 and TRBJ1-1; 7 bases are a match to TRBD1. The CDR3 runs 13 residues. The junction had 7 bases not matched to a gene; V was cut back by 11 bases and J by 1 base. Germline loops: CDR1 MGHDK, CDR2 SYGVNS. In DNA, the CDR3 is TGTGCCTCCACCGGGACAGAGAACACTGAAGCTTTCTTT. Translated, it gives CASTGTENTEAFF.

The rearrangement uses TRBV29-1 and TRBJ2-3, with TRBD2 matching 10 bases. In germline, CDR1 is SQVTM, CDR2 ANQGSEA. This CDR3 has 14 residues. The CDR3 DNA sequence: TGCAGTTCTAGCGGGAGATTGAGCACAGATACGCAGTATTTT. It yields the protein CSSSGRLSTDTQYF.

This clonotype was seen only a few times. The chain combines TRBV20-1 with TRBJ1-5; perhaps TRBD1 as D (5 bases). The CDR3 loop spans 12 amino acids. V was shortened by 3 bases and J by 7 bases, with 10 bases between the two germline ends. Germline V gene sequence: CDR1 DFQATT, CDR2 SNEGSKA (reference sequence). CDR3 residues: CSASDRGQPQHF. DNA for the CDR3: TGCAGTGCTAGTGACAGAGGGCAGCCCCAGCATTTT.

V usage is TRBV10-2 and J usage is TRBJ1-1; the D gene is possibly TRBD1 (5 bases). V was shortened by 5 bases and J by 1 base, with 11 bases between the two germline ends. The CDR3 consists of 14 residues. Germline V CDR1 and CDR2: WSHSY, SAAADI. The CDR3 region is CASSHQGRNTEAFF. In DNA form, the CDR3 reads TGCGCCAGCAGTCATCAGGGTCGGAACACTGAAGCTTTCTTT.

The chain carries TRBV20-1 and TRBJ2-5, with D possibly TRBD1 on 6 matching bases. The CDR3 loop spans 14 amino acids. Trimming cost V 1 base and J 3 bases, with 12 bases left between them. Germline V gives CDR1 DFQATT, CDR2 SNEGSKA (reference sequence). The CDR3 protein is CSARVPGVKETQYF. For the CDR3, the DNA is TGCAGTGCTAGAGTGCCAGGGGTTAAAGAGACCCAGTACTTC.

A few counts support this clonotype. This chain links TRBV12-3 or TRBV12-4 with TRBJ2-7, with a weak D call TRBD1 (6 bases). The CDR3 totals 13 residues. Deletions cut 7 bases from V and 3 bases from J, with 13 bases between. In nucleotides, the CDR3 is TGTGCCAGCAACCGGGACACCTACTACGAGCAGTACTTC. Its translation: CASNRDTYYEQYF.

This clonotype was observed a few times. The chain recombines TRBV12-3 or TRBV12-4 with TRBJ2-7; D is ambiguous. V was clipped by 5 bases and J by 3 bases, with 17 bases between them. This CDR3 is 15 amino acids long. CDR3 sequence (DNA): TGTGCCAGCAGTCCCCTATCCCGTGGGGTCTACGAGCAGTACTTC. Translating gives CASSPLSRGVYEQYF.

V and J are TRBV29-1 and TRBJ2-1; D is uncertain. The germline CDR1 and CDR2 sequences are SQVTM and ANQGSEA. The V gene lost 5 bases and the J gene lost 4 bases, with 12 bases spanning the gap. The CDR3 extends over 13 amino acids. CDR3 sequence: CSVCPPQYNEQFF. DNA of the CDR3: TGCAGCGTTTGCCCACCCCAATACAATGAGCAGTTCTTC.

This clonotype was observed a few times. The rearrangement links TRBV29-1 to TRBJ2-3; the match to TRBD2 covers 10 bases. V was clipped by 7 bases and J by 5 bases; unmatched bases: 9. CDR1 and CDR2 (germline): SQVTM, ANQGSEA. The CDR3 is 14 amino acids. The CDR3 DNA sequence: TGCAGCGGCCTCGGGACTAGCGAGATAGATACGCAGTATTTT. As protein: CSGLGTSEIDTQYF.

This clonotype has just a few counts. The CDR3 bases are TGTGCCAGCAGCTTAGCCATGACTTATGAGCAGTTCTTC. Amino acid sequence: CASSLAMTYEQFF. J is TRBJ2-1 and V is TRBV7-2; D is unclear. The germline V gene has CDR1 SGHTA and CDR2 FQGNSA. This CDR3 has 13 residues. Trimming left V 0 bases short and J 8 bases short, with 8 bases between.

This clonotype has ten or more counts. The chain has TRBV5-1 and TRBJ1-2, with 8 bases lining up with TRBD1. This CDR3 is 14 amino acids long. Germline V gives CDR1 SGHRS, CDR2 YFSETQ. J was trimmed by 0 bases and V by 7 bases; bases with no gene match: 5. The CDR3 here is CASGQGTTNYGYTF. CDR3 DNA: TGCGCCAGCGGACAGGGAACAACTAACTATGGCTACACCTTC.

The chain links TRBV24-1 to TRBJ2-2; 8 bases fit TRBD1. Trimming cost V 5 bases and J 7 bases; bases outside gene matches: 5. The CDR3 extends over 14 amino acids. Germline loops: CDR1 KGHDR, CDR2 SFDVKD. The CDR3 bases are TGTGCCACCAGTGCTGACAGGGGATTCGGGGAGCTGTTTTTT. This encodes CATSADRGFGELFF.

This clonotype was detected many times. CDR3 amino acids: CSARPPGVNTEAFF. DNA of the CDR3: TGCAGTGCTCGTCCCCCAGGGGTGAACACTGAAGCTTTCTTT. V is TRBV20-1 and J is TRBJ1-1; maybe TRBD1 (6 bases). The V end was cut by 5 bases, the J end by 0 bases, with 13 bases between. Germline CDR1 and CDR2: DFQATT and SNEGSKA (reference sequence). CDR3 length: 14 residues.

V gene TRBV6-1 combines with J gene TRBJ1-1; perhaps TRBD1 as D (6 bases). V was shortened by 9 bases and J by 0 bases, with 17 bases between the two germline ends. The CDR3 has 15 residues. Germline values: CDR1 MNHNS, CDR2 SASEGT. The CDR3 here is CASFKGGIMNTEAFF. The CDR3 DNA sequence: TGTGCCAGTTTCAAAGGGGGGATCATGAACACTGAAGCTTTCTTT.

V is TRBV7-2 and J is TRBJ2-7; D call uncertain. The CDR3 is 15 residues long. V gave up 1 base and J gave up 2 bases, with 12 bases separating them. In germline, CDR1 is SGHTA, CDR2 FQGNSA. The DNA for the CDR3 is TGTGCCAGCAGCTTAGATGGTGGCGGAACCTACGAGCAGTACTTC. Protein sequence: CASSLDGGGTYEQYF.

In its sample, this clonotype was seen a few times. The chain uses TRBV12-3 or TRBV12-4 and TRBJ1-3; D gene uncertain. Trimming took off 3 bases at V and 4 bases at J, with 7 bases between the two ends. There are 13 residues in the CDR3. CDR3 sequence (DNA): TGTGCCAGCAGTTTTCCGGGAGGAAACACCATATATTTT. Translating gives CASSFPGGNTIYF.

This clonotype showed up just a few times. The chain uses TRBV9 and TRBJ2-1, with TRBD2 matching over 8 bases. CDR3 length: 16 amino acids. Germline V gene lookup returns CDR1 SGDLS and CDR2 YYNGEE. Trimming cost V 1 base and J 0 bases; bases outside gene matches: 3. In DNA, the CDR3 is TGTGCCAGCAGCGTAACGGGGACTAGCTCCTACAATGAGCAGTTCTTC. Amino acids: CASSVTGTSSYNEQFF.

The chain employs TRBV20-1 and TRBJ2-7; 10 nucleotides align to TRBD1. Germline values: CDR1 DFQATT, CDR2 SNEGSKA (reference sequence). The CDR3 consists of 14 residues. Trimming cost V 2 bases and J 6 bases; bases outside gene matches: 7. This CDR3 reads CSARRGTGALEQYF. The CDR3 DNA reads as TGCAGTGCTAGACGCGGGACAGGGGCTCTCGAGCAGTACTTC.

Notes on this clonotype: A junction end diverges from the germline sequence, so it may reflect a read error. V usage is TRBV20-1 and J usage is TRBJ1-1; 7 bases are shared with TRBD1. CDR1 is DFQATT, CDR2 SNEGSKA, per germline (reference sequence). This CDR3 is 11 amino acids long. Here the CDR3 DNA reads TGCAGTGCGGACAGGAACACTGAAGCTTCCTTT. The encoded protein is CSADRNTEASF.

V is TRBV10-3 and J is TRBJ2-7, with D unclear. Germline V gene sequence: CDR1 ENHRY, CDR2 SYGVKD. Trimming stripped 3 bases from V and 3 bases from J, with 6 bases between. There are 12 residues in the CDR3. CDR3 sequence reads: CAISELIYEQYF. CDR3 bases: TGTGCCATCAGTGAACTCATCTACGAGCAGTACTTC.

The genes are TRBV7-7 and TRBJ2-5, with D perhaps TRBD2 (6 bases). The CDR3 has 13 amino acids. The V and J ends lost 5 bases and 5 bases respectively, with 12 bases between them. In germline, CDR1 is SSHAT, CDR2 FNYEAQ (reference sequence). CDR3 nucleotide sequence: TGTGCCAGCAGCCCTATGCGGGGTGAGACCCAGTACTTC. Translating it yields CASSPMRGETQYF.

The rearrangement uses TRBV10-3 and TRBJ2-7; 10 bases line up with TRBD2. The CDR3 sequence is 16 residues long. Germline-derived CDR1 and CDR2 are ENHRY and SYGVKD. V dropped 6 bases and J dropped 5; count of bases not matched to a gene: 13. CDR3 protein: CAIRREGLAREDEQYF. In DNA, the CDR3 is TGTGCCATCAGGAGGGAGGGACTAGCGAGAGAGGACGAGCAGTACTTC.